Below are 16 T cell receptor beta chains sequenced from a single sample in a study of OX40 agonist ivuxolimab in advanced cancers. TCRdb's copy holds only in-frame clones and misses some; the assay was immunoSEQ multiplex PCR. The profile shows some 86,000 clones, around 94% of them singletons. Sample: CD4+ or CD8+ T cells sorted from blood, taken in a trial of the OX40 agonist ivuxolimab. Receptors originate from an adult with an advanced solid tumor such as melanoma, head and neck, liver or kidney cancer.

V and J are TRBV7-9 and TRBJ2-1; D gene unclear. V gave up 4 bases and J gave up 6 bases, with 13 bases separating them. There are 14 residues in the CDR3. Germline loops: CDR1 SEHNR, CDR2 FQNEAQ (reference sequence). CDR3 in amino acids: CASSSLDGVNEQFF. The CDR3, as DNA: TGTGCCAGCAGCTCTCTCGACGGAGTCAATGAGCAGTTCTTC. Filled out from reference TRBV7-9 and TRBJ2-1, the complete variable domain reads DTGVSQNPRHKITKRGQNVTFRCDPISEHNRLYWYRQTLGQGPEFLTYFQNEAQLEKSRLLSDRFSAERPKGSFSTLEIQRTEQGDSAMYLCASSSLDGVNEQFFGPGTRLTVL.

CDR3 nucleotides: TGTGCCAGCAGCCAATCCGAGGGGGATCCATACAATGAGCAGTTCTTC. It is translated as CASSQSEGDPYNEQFF. This chain uses TRBV16 with TRBJ2-1; D might be TRBD1 (6 bases). Germline CDR1 reads KGHSY; CDR2 reads FQNENV. V was trimmed by 0 bases and J by 4 bases, leaving 13 bases between them. The CDR3 is 16 amino acids.

This chain joins TRBV10-3 and TRBJ2-7, with D maybe TRBD2 (6 bases). Germline V gene data show CDR1 as ENHRY and CDR2 as SYGVKD. The CDR3 has 13 residues. The V end lost 8 bases, the J end lost 3 bases, and 14 bases lay between the germline ends. This CDR3 reads CAIGSSDDYEQYF. Here the CDR3 DNA reads TGTGCCATCGGCTCTAGCGACGACTACGAGCAGTACTTC.

This chain connects TRBV9 to TRBJ1-2; D remains unclear. The germline V gene has CDR1 SGDLS and CDR2 YYNGEE. V was cut by 0 bases and J by 5 bases, with 11 bases left in between. This CDR3 comprises 14 residues. The DNA of the CDR3 is TGTGCCAGCAGCGTAGACGACGGATTTTATGGCTACACCTTC. It is translated as CASSVDDGFYGYTF.

V usage is TRBV14 and J usage is TRBJ1-1; D remains ambiguous. Trimming took 0 bases from V and 0 from J, leaving 5 bases between them. From germline, CDR1 is SGHDN and CDR2 FVKESK. The CDR3 is 14 residues long. CDR3 protein: CASSQDTLNTEAFF. In DNA form, the CDR3 reads TGTGCCAGCAGCCAAGACACCTTGAACACTGAAGCTTTCTTT.

The chain couples TRBV7-6 to TRBJ2-7; tentatively, D is TRBD1 or TRBD2 (6 bases each). This CDR3 region has 15 residues. The germline V and J ends were trimmed by 3 bases and 2 bases, with 14 bases remaining between them. Germline V gene sequence: CDR1 SGHVS, CDR2 FNYEAQ. The CDR3 DNA reads as TGTGCCAGCAGCTTGGAGGGGGGTTCCGCCTACGAGCAGTACTTC. Protein product: CASSLEGGSAYEQYF. Full variable domain (rest looked up from reference TRBV7-6 and TRBJ2-7): GAGVSQSPRYKVTKRGQDVALRCDPISGHVSLYWYRQALGQGPEFLTYFNYEAQQDKSGLPNDRFSAERPEGSISTLTIQRTEQRDSAMYRCASSLEGGSAYEQYFGPGTRLTVT.

This chain links TRBV6-1 with TRBJ2-7; no clear D gene. Germline CDR1 is MNHNS and CDR2 is SASEGT. Between the trimmed V and J ends, which lost 0 bases and 3 bases, there was a span of 9 bases. CDR3 length: 14 residues. The CDR3 here is CASSEAWKNYEQYF. For the CDR3, the DNA is TGTGCCAGCAGTGAAGCGTGGAAGAACTACGAGCAGTACTTC.

V usage is TRBV6-5 and J usage is TRBJ2-1; 10 bases fit TRBD1. Germline V gene lookup returns CDR1 MNHEY and CDR2 SVGAGI. Germline trimming cut 5 bases from V and 2 bases from J; bases unmatched to any gene: 3. The CDR3 is 15 residues long. CDR3: CASSAGTGAYNEQFF. As DNA, the CDR3 is TGTGCCAGCAGTGCCGGGACAGGGGCCTACAATGAGCAGTTCTTC.

This chain connects TRBV4-1 to TRBJ2-1; either TRBD1 or TRBD2 may fit D (5 bases each). This CDR3 contains 16 residues. Trimming removed 1 base from V and 0 bases from J, with 10 bases in between. CDR1 is MGHRA, CDR2 YSYEKL, per germline. The CDR3 reads CASSQVGPSSYNEQFF. The CDR3 nucleotides are TGCGCCAGCAGCCAAGTGGGACCGAGCTCCTACAATGAGCAGTTCTTC.

The chain carries TRBV10-3 and TRBJ2-7; TRBD1 might be the D (6 bases). V lost 4 bases and J lost 0, with 13 bases in between. Germline lookup yields CDR1 ENHRY and CDR2 SYGVKD. The CDR3 runs to 15 residues. The CDR3 DNA is TGTGCCATCAGTGCTGGGCAGGGGATCTCCTACGAGCAGTACTTC. This encodes CAISAGQGISYEQYF.

This clone was seen many times. This chain joins TRBV29-1 and TRBJ2-5; TRBD1 agrees at 9 bases. Germline V lookup: CDR1 SQVTM, CDR2 ANQGSEA. The CDR3 length is 21 residues. Germline trimming cut 6 bases from V and 2 bases from J; bases unmatched to any gene: 28. CDR3: CSVLPYVTGGTSFGGQETQYF. The CDR3 DNA follows: TGCAGCGTCCTACCGTATGTAACAGGGGGCACCTCCTTTGGGGGGCAAGAGACCCAGTACTTC.

This chain uses TRBV7-9 with TRBJ1-4, with D hard to call. The germline CDR1 and CDR2 sequences are SEHNR and FQNEAQ (reference sequence). CDR3 size: 13 residues. Trimming took 2 bases from V and 6 from J, leaving 7 bases between them. The CDR3 loop reads CASSLNQDEKLFF. CDR3 DNA sequence: TGTGCCAGCAGCTTAAATCAGGATGAAAAACTGTTTTTT. The variable domain in full, with the rest retrieved from reference TRBV7-9 and TRBJ1-4, is DTGVSQNPRHKITKRGQNVTFRCDPISEHNRLYWYRQTLGQGPEFLTYFQNEAQLEKSRLLSDRFSAERPKGSFSTLEIQRTEQGDSAMYLCASSLNQDEKLFFGSGTQLSVL.

The V call is TRBV11-2, the J call TRBJ2-7; D possibly corresponds to TRBD2 (7 bases). Germline assignment: CDR1 SGHAT and CDR2 FQNNGV. This CDR3 is built from 18 residues. V lost 5 bases and J lost 3, with 26 bases in between. CDR3 in amino acids: CASSIRSGTPLLNYEQYF. The DNA for the CDR3 is TGTGCCAGCAGCATCAGAAGCGGGACACCACTACTAAACTACGAGCAGTACTTC.

The J gene is TRBJ1-4, the V gene TRBV30, with no clear D. The CDR3 has 13 residues. The germline CDR1 and CDR2 sequences are GTSNPN and SVGIG (reference sequence). The V gene lost 0 bases and the J gene lost 8 bases, with 10 bases spanning the gap. CDR3 nucleotides: TGTGCCTGGAGTGTGGCGGGTGGGGAAAAACTGTTTTTT. Translation gives CAWSVAGGEKLFF.

The rearrangement uses TRBV7-7 and TRBJ2-7; 8 nucleotides line up with TRBD2. Unmatched junction bases numbered 13, after V lost 1 base and J lost 5 bases. Germline values: CDR1 SSHAT, CDR2 FNYEAQ (reference sequence). The CDR3 runs 17 residues. The CDR3 DNA reads TGTGCCAGCAGCTTAGACCCCCCGGGACTAGTCGGGGACGAGCAGTACTTC. Its protein product is CASSLDPPGLVGDEQYF.

CDR3 in DNA: TGTGCCAGCAGCCAAGCAGGGGGTAATTCACCCCTCCACTTT. Translated: CASSQAGGNSPLHF. The chain links TRBV7-3 to TRBJ1-6; 7 nucleotides line up with TRBD1. This CDR3 has 14 amino acids. The V segment lost 5 bases and the J segment 6 bases; nucleotides outside the gene matches: 4. Germline CDR1 and CDR2: SGHTA and FQGTGA.